This T cell receptor beta chain is from a study of radiation and T cells in renal cell carcinoma. Remarks on this clone: What it recognizes is unknown.

TCRdb keeps only in-frame clones here, not all; method: immunoSEQ multiplex PCR. The data show approximately 83,000 clones, around 85% seen once. Trimming stripped 6 bases from V and 4 bases from J, with 6 bases between. CDR1 is MNHNY and CDR2 is SVGAGI in the germline V gene (reference sequence). CDR3 length equals 11 residues. Documented time point: blood 4 weeks post-SBRT, at nephrectomy. Treatment of the sample: 15 Gy SBRT to primary tumor, nephrectomy 4 weeks later. Nephrectomy followed 15 Gy stereotactic body radiation by 4 weeks. This renal cell carcinoma was of the clear cell type. Study results and limitations: In blood, top tumor clones expanded by 2 weeks, shrinking by 4.

This chain joins TRBV6-6 and TRBJ1-2, with D perhaps TRBD1 (5 bases). Source: blood, taken from a patient whose treatment included radiotherapy and nephrectomy. This receptor was obtained from a man aged 50 or older with renal cell carcinoma. The CDR3 spells CASRQAYGYTF. CDR3 in DNA: TGTGCCAGCAGACAGGCCTATGGCTACACCTTC.